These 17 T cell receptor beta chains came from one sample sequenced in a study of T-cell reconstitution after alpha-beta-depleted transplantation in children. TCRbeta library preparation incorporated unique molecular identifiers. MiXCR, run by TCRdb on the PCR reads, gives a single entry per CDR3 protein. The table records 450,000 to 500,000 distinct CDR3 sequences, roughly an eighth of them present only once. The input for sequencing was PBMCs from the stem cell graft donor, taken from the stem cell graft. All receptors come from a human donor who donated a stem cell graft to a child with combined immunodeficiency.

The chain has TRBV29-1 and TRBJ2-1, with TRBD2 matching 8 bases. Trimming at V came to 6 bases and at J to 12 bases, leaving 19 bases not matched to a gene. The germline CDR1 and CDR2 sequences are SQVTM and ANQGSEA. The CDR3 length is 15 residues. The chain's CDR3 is CSVPEARGDRGVQFF. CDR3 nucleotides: TGCAGCGTCCCAGAAGCGCGGGGGGACCGCGGAGTGCAGTTCTTC.

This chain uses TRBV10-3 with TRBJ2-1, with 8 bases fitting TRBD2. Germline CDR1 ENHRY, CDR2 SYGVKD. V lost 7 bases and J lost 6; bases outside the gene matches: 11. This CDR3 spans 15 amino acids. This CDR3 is CAITEGLEGVNEQFF. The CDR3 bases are TGTGCCATCACCGAGGGACTAGAGGGGGTCAATGAGCAGTTCTTC.

CDR3 DNA sequence: TGTGCCAGCAGTTTATCAATCCACCTCATTGAAGCTTTCTTT. This translates into CASSLSIHLIEAFF. The rearrangement links TRBV27 to TRBJ1-1, with D hard to call. The CDR3 sequence is 14 residues long. The V gene lost 0 bases and the J gene lost 7 bases, with 12 bases spanning the gap. Germline lookup yields CDR1 MNHEY and CDR2 SMNVEV (reference sequence).

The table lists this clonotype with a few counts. The CDR3 DNA is TGTGCCAGCAGCACGCTGACAGGGGGCGGCTACATTCAGTACTTC. This codes for CASSTLTGGGYIQYF. The V gene is TRBV11-1, the J gene TRBJ2-4, with 10 bases fitting TRBD1. Trimming removed 5 bases from V and 8 bases from J; junction bases left unmatched: 9. Germline lookup yields CDR1 SGHAT and CDR2 FQDESV (reference sequence). The length of the CDR3 is 15 residues.

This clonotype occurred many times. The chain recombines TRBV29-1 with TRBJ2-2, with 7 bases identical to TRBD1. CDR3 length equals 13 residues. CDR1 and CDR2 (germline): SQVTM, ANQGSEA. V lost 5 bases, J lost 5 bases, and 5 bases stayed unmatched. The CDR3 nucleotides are TGCAGCGTTAACAGGGGTGGGACCGGGGAGCTGTTTTTT. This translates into CSVNRGGTGELFF.

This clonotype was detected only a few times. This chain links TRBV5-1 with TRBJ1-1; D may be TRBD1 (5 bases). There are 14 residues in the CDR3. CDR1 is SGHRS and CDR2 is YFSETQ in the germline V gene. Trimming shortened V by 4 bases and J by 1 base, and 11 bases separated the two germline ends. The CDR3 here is CASSPARGNTEAFF. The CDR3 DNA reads TGCGCCAGCAGCCCTGCTAGGGGGAACACTGAAGCTTTCTTT.

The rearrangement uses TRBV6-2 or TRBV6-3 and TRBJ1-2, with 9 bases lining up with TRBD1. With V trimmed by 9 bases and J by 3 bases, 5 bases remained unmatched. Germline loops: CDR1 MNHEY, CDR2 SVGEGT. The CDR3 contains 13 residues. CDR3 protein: CASDDRGDYGYTF. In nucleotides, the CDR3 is TGTGCCAGTGACGACAGGGGGGACTATGGCTACACCTTC.

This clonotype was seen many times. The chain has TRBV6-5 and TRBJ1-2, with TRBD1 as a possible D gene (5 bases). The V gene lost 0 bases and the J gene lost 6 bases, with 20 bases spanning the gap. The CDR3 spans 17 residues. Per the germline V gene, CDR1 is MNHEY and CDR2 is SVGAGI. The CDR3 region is CASSYSRVSGLVNGYTF. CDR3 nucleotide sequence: TGTGCCAGCAGTTACTCGAGGGTTTCAGGGCTCGTGAATGGCTACACCTTC.

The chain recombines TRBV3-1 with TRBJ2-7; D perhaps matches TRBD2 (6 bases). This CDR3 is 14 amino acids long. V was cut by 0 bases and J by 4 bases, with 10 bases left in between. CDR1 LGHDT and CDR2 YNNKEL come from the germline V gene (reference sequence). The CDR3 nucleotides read TGTGCCAGCAGCCAAGATTGGAGGGAGTACGAGCAGTACTTC. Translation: CASSQDWREYEQYF.

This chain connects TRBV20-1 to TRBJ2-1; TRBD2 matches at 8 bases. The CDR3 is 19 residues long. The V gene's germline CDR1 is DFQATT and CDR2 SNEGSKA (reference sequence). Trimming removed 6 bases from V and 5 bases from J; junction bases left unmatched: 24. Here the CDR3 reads CSAHKGVAGRSTRDNEQFF. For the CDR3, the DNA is TGCAGTGCCCACAAGGGAGTAGCGGGGCGCTCTACAAGAGACAATGAGCAGTTCTTC.

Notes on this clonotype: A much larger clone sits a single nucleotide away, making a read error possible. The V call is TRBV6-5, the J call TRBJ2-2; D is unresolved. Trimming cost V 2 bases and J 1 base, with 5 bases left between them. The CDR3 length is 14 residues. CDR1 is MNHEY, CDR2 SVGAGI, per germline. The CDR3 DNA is TGTGCCAGCAGTTACGACTGGAACACCGGGGAGCTGTTTTTT. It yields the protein CASSYDWNTGELFF.

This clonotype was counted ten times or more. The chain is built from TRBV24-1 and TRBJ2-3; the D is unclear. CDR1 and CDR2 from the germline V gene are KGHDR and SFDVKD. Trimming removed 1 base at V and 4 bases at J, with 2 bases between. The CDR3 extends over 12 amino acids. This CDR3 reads CATSDFSDTQYF. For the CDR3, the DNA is TGTGCCACCAGTGATTTCTCAGATACGCAGTATTTT.

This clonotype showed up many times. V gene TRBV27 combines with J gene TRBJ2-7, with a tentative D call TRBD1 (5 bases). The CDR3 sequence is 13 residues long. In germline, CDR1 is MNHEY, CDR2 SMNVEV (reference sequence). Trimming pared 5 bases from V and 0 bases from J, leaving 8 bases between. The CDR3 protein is CASSQGYSYEQYF. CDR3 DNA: TGTGCCAGCAGTCAGGGCTACTCCTACGAGCAGTACTTC.

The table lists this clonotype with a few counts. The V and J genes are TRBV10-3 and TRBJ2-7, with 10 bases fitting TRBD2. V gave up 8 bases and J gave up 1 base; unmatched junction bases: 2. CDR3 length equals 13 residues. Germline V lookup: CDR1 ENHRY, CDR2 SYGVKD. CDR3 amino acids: CAIGTSDSYEQYF. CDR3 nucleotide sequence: TGTGCCATCGGGACTAGCGATTCCTACGAGCAGTACTTC.

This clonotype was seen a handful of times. As DNA, the CDR3 is TGTGCCAGCAGTTTAGGAGGGGCCCCCTATGGCTACACCTTC. Its protein product is CASSLGGAPYGYTF. The chain combines TRBV12-3 or TRBV12-4 with TRBJ1-2; maybe TRBD1 (5 bases). Trimming shortened V by 1 base and J by 4 bases, and 10 bases separated the two germline ends. The CDR3 is 14 residues long.

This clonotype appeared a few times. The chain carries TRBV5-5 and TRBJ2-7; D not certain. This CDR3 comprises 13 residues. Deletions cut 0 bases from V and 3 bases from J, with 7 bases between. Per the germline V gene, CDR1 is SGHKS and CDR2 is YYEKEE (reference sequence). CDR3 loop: CASSLDTHYEQYF. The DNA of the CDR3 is TGTGCCAGCAGCTTGGACACACACTACGAGCAGTACTTC.

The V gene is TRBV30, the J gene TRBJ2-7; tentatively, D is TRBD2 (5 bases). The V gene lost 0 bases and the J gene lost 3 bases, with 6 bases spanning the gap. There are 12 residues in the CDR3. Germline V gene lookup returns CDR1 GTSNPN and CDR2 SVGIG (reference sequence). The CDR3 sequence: CAWSVGDYEQYF. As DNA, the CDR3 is TGTGCCTGGAGTGTGGGAGACTACGAGCAGTACTTC. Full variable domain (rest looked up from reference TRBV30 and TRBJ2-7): SQTIHQWPATLVQPVGSPLSLECTVEGTSNPNLYWYRQAAGRGLQLLFYSVGIGQISSEVPQNLSASRPQDRQFILSSKKLLLSDSGFYLCAWSVGDYEQYFGPGTRLTVT.